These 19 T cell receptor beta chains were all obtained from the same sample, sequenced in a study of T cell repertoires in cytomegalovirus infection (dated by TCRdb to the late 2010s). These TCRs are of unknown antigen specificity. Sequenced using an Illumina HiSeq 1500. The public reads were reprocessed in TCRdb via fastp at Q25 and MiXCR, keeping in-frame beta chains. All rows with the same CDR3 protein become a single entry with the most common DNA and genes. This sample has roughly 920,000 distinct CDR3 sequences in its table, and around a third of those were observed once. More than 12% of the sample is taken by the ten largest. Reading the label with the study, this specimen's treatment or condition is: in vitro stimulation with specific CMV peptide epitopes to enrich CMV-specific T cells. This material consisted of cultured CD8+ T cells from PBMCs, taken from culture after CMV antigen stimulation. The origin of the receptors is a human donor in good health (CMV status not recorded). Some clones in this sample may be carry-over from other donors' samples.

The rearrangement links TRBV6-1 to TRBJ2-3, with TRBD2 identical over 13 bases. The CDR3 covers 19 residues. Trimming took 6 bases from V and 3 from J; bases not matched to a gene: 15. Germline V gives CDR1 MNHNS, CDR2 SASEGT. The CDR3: CASSFLTSGGGYGTDTQYF. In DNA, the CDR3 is TGTGCCAGCAGCTTCCTAACTAGCGGGGGGGGTTACGGGACAGATACGCAGTATTTT.

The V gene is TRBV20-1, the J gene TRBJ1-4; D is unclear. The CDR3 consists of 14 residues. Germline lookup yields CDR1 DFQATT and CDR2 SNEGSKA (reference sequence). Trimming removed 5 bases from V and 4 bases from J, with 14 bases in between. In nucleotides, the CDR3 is TGCAGTGCTGAGGACGGACTTAATAATGAAAAACTGTTTTTT. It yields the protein CSAEDGLNNEKLFF.

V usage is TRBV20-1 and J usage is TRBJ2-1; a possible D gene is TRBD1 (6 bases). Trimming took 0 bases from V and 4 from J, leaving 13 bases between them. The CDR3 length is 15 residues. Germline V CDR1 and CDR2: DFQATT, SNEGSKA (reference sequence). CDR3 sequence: CSARDRAGVYNEQFF. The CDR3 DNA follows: TGCAGTGCTAGAGATCGGGCAGGGGTATACAATGAGCAGTTCTTC.

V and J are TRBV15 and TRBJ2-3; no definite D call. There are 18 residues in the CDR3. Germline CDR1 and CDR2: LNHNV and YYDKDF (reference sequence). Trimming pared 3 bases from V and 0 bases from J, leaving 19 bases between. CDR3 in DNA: TGTGCCACCAGCAGGGCCCCAGGAGACGGAGTCAGCACAGATACGCAGTATTTT. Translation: CATSRAPGDGVSTDTQYF.

CDR3: CASSYTGTHNEKLFF. The DNA of the CDR3 is TGTGCCAGCAGTTATACCGGGACCCATAATGAAAAACTGTTTTTT. This rearrangement joins TRBV6-8 to TRBJ1-4; tentatively, D is TRBD1 (5 bases). Trimming stripped 3 bases from V and 4 bases from J, with 12 bases between. This CDR3 comprises 15 residues. CDR1 is MNHGY, CDR2 SAAAGT, per germline.

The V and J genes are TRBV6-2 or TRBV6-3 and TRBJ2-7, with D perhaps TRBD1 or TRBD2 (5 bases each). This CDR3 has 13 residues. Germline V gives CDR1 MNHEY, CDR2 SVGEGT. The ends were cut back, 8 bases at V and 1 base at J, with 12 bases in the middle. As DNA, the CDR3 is TGTGCCAGCGGGGCCCGGGGTTCCTACGAGCAGTACGTC. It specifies CASGARGSYEQYV.

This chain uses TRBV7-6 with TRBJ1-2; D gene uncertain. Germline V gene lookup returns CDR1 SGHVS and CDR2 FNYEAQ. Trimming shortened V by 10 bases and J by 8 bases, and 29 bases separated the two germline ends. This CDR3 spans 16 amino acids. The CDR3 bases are TGTGCCAACACCTTGGCGGGTCCTGCCCTAGCGTTCGGCTACACCTTC. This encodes CANTLAGPALAFGYTF.

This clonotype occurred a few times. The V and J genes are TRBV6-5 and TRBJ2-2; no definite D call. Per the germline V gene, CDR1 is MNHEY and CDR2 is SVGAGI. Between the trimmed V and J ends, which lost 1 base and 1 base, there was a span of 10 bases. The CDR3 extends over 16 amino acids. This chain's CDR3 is CASSYFAEMNTGELFF. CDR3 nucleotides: TGTGCCAGCAGTTACTTCGCGGAGATGAACACCGGGGAGCTGTTTTTT.

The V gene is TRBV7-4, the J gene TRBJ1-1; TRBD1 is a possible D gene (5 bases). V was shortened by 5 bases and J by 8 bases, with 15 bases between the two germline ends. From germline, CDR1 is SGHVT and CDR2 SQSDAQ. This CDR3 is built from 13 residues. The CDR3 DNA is TGTGCCAGCAGCCCCTCGGGACCCAAGGAAGCTTTCTTT. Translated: CASSPSGPKEAFF.

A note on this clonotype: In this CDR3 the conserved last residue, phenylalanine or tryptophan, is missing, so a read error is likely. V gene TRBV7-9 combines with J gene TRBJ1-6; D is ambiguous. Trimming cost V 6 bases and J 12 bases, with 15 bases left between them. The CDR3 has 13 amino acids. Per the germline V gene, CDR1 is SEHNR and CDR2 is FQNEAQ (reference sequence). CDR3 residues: CASSLDFGEPLHI. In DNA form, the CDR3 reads TGTGCCAGCAGTCTTGATTTTGGTGAACCCCTCCACATT.

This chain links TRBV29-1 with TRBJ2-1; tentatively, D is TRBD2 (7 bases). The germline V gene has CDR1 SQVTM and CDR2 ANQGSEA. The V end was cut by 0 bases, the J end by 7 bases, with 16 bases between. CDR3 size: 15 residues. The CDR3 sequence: CSVEDWRGPRNEQFF. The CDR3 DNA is TGCAGCGTTGAAGATTGGCGGGGGCCCCGGAATGAGCAGTTCTTC.

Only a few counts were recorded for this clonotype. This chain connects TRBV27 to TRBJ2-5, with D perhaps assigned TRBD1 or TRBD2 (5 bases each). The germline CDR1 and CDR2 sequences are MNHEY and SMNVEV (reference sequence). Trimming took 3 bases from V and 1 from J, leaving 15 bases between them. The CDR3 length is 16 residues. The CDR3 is CASSFVSSGSQETQYF. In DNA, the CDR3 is TGTGCCAGCAGTTTCGTTTCTTCAGGGAGCCAAGAGACCCAGTACTTC.

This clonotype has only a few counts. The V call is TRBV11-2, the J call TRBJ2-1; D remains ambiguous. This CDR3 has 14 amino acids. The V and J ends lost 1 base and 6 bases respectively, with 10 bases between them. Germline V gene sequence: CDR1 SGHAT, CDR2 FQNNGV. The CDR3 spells CASSLGPDRNEQFF. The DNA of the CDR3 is TGTGCCAGCAGCTTAGGACCTGACCGCAATGAGCAGTTCTTC.

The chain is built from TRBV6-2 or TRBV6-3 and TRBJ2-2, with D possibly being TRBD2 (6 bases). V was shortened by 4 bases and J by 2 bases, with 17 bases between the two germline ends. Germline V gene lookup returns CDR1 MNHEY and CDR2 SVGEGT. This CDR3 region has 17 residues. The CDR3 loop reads CASSFSTSGVNTGELFF. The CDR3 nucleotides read TGTGCCAGCAGTTTCTCGACTAGTGGGGTTAACACCGGGGAGCTGTTTTTT.

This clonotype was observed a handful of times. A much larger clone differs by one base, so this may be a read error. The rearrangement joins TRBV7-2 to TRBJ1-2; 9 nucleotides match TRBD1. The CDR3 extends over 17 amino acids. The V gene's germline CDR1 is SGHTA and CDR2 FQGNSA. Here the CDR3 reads CVSSDPISGTGNVGYTF. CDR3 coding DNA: TGTGTCAGCAGCGATCCGATCAGTGGGACAGGGAATGTTGGCTACACCTTC.

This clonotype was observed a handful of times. As DNA, the CDR3 is TGTGCCAGCAGTTTCTTCCGGGACCTCCCGGCCTACGAGCAGTACTTC. Protein product: CASSFFRDLPAYEQYF. This rearrangement joins TRBV6-1 to TRBJ2-7, with D tentatively TRBD1 or TRBD2 (5 bases each). Germline CDR1 MNHNS, CDR2 SASEGT. The V and J ends lost 5 bases and 2 bases respectively, with 19 bases between them. This CDR3 is built from 16 residues.

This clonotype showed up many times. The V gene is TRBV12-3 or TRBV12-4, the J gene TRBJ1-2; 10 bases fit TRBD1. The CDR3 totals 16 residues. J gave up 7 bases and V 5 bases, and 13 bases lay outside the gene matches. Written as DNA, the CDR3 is TGTGCCAGCAGTCCCCGGACAGGGGGTGCCTTCGGTGGCTACACCTTC. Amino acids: CASSPRTGGAFGGYTF.

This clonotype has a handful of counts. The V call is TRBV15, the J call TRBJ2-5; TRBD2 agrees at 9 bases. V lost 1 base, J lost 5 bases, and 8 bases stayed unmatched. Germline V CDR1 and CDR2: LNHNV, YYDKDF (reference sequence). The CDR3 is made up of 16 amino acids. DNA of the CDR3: TGTGCCACCAGCAGAGGAGGCGCGGGGGGGCTCGAGACCCAGTACTTC. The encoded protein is CATSRGGAGGLETQYF.

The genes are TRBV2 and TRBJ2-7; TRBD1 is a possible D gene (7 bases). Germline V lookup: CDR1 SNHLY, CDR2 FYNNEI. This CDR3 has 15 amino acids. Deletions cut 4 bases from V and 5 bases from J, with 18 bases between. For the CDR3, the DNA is TGTGCCAGCAGTGGCCAGGGGGGAATTATTGACGAGCAGTACTTC. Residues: CASSGQGGIIDEQYF. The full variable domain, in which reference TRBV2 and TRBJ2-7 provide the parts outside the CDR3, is EPEVTQTPSHQVTQMGQEVILRCVPISNHLYFYWYRQILGQKVEFLVSFYNNEISEKSEIFDDQFSVERPDGSNFTLKIRSTKLEDSAMYFCASSGQGGIIDEQYFGPGTRLTVT.